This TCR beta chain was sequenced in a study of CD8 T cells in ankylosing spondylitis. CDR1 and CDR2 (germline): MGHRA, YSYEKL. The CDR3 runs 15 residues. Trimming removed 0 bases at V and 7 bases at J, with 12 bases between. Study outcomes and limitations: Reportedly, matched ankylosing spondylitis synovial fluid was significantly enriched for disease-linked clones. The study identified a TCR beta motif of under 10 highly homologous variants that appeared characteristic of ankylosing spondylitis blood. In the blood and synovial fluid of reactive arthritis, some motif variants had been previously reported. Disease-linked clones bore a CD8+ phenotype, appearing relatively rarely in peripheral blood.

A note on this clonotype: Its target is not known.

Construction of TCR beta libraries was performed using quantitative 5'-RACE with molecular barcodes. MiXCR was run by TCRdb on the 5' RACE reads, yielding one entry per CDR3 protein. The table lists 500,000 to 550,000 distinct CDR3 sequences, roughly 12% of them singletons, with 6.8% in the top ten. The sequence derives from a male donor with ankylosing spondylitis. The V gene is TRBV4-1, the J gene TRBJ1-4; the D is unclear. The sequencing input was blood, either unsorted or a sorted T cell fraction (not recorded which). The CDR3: CASSQDTLGSEKLFF. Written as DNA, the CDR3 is TGCGCCAGCAGCCAAGATACCCTGGGTAGTGAAAAACTGTTTTTT.